The clone carrying this T cell receptor (beta chain) has a handful of counts. Its target is not known. This sample was included in a study of CD8 T cells in ankylosing spondylitis. Overall study results and limits: It was reported that disease-linked clones were significantly enriched in matched ankylosing spondylitis synovial fluid. Earlier studies detected some motif variants in reactive arthritis synovial fluid and blood. Disease-associated clones were CD8+ and fairly uncommon in peripheral blood.

TCRdb ran MiXCR on the 5' RACE reads and lists one entry per CDR3 protein. The profile covers 290,000 or so distinct CDR3 sequences, with around 21% appearing a single time and 3.5% taken by the ten largest. The germline gives CDR1 SGHTA, CDR2 FQGNSA. The CDR3 extends over 13 amino acids. V gave up 6 bases and J gave up 5 bases, with 11 bases separating them. The gene calls are TRBV7-2 and TRBJ2-1, with D perhaps TRBD2 (6 bases). The sequence came from a female donor with ankylosing spondylitis or in good health (not recorded which). Sequenced: blood, either unsorted or a sorted T cell fraction (not recorded which). DNA for the CDR3: TGTGCCAGCAGGCCAGGGACTGACAATGAGCAGTTCTTC. This sequence encodes CASRPGTDNEQFF.